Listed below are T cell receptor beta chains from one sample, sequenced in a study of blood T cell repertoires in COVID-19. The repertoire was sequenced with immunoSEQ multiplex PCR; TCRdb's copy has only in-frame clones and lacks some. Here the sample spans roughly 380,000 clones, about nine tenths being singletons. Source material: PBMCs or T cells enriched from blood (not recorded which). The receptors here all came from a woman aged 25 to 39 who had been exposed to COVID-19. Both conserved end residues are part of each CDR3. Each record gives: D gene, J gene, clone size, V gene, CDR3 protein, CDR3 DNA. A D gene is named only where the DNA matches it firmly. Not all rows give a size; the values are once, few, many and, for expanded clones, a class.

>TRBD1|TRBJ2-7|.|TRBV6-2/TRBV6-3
CASSYPSLVGQGQGEQYF
TGTGCCAGCAGTTACCCTTCCCTGGTTGGACAGGGCCAGGGCGAGCAGTACTTC
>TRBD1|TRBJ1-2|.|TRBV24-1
CATSDPGTGSGYTF
TGTGCCACCAGTGATCCCGGGACAGGGTCTGGCTACACCTTC
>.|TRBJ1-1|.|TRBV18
CASSLGTLEAFF
TGTGCCAGCTCACTAGGGACATTGGAAGCTTTCTTT
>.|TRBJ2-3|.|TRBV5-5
CASSSAPLADTQYF
TGTGCCAGCAGCTCAGCCCCACTAGCCGATACGCAGTATTTT
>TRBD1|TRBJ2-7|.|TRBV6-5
CASSYSPTGSYEQYF
TGTGCCAGCAGTTACAGCCCGACAGGGAGCTACGAGCAGTACTTC
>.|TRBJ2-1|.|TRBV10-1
CASSVVGVGNEQFF
TGCGCCAGCAGTGTAGTGGGAGTTGGGAATGAGCAGTTCTTC
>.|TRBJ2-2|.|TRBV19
CASTIGGGELFF
TGTGCCAGTACCATAGGGGGCGGGGAGCTGTTTTTT
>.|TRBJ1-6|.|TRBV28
CASSGAGYSPLHF
TGTGCCAGCAGCGGCGCGGGTTATTCACCCCTCCACTTT
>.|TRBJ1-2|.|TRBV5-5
CASSRDTHGYTF
TGTGCCAGCAGCCGGGACACCCATGGCTACACCTTC
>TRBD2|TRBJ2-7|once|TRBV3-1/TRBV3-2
CASSQGGLAGVEQYF
TGTGCCAGCAGCCAAGGAGGACTAGCGGGAGTCGAGCAGTACTTC
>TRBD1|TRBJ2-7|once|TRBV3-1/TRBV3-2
CASSNKGQRDEQYF
TGTGCCAGCAGCAATAAGGGACAGAGAGACGAGCAGTACTTC
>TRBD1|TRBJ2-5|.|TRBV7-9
CASTRTGGSGETQYF
TGTGCCAGCACCAGGACAGGAGGTAGTGGTGAGACCCAGTACTTC
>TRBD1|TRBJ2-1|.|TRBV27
CASSSFGQGFIGSYNEQFF
TGTGCCAGCAGTTCGTTCGGACAGGGTTTTATCGGGTCCTACAATGAGCAGTTCTTC
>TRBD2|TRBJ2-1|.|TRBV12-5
CASGPLGTSGGNEQFF
TGTGCTAGTGGTCCTCTGGGGACTAGCGGGGGTAATGAGCAGTTCTTC
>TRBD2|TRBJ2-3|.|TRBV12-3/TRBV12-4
CASSRRGGDTQYF
TGTGCCAGCAGCCGGCGGGGAGGGGATACGCAGTATTTT
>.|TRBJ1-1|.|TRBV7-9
CASRNRDKNTEAFF
TGTGCCAGCAGGAACAGGGACAAGAACACTGAAGCTTTCTTT
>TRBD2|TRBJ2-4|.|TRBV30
CAWSVVGLAAQYF
TGTGCCTGGAGTGTGGTAGGACTAGCGGCCCAGTACTTC
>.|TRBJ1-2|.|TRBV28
CASSSQGYGYTF
TGTGCCAGCAGTTCCCAGGGATATGGCTACACCTTC
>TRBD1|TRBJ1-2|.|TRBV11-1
CASSLGQGPYYGYTF
TGTGCCAGCAGCCTAGGACAGGGGCCCTACTATGGCTACACCTTC
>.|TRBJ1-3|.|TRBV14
CASSLHLAGSGNTIYF
TGTGCCAGCAGCCTACACCTGGCTGGCTCTGGAAACACCATATATTTT
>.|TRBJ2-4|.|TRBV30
CAWTHRGGQIAKNIQYF
TGTGCCTGGACCCACCGTGGCGGACAAATAGCCAAAAACATTCAGTACTTC
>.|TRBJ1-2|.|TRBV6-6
CASRGARGYTF
TGTGCCAGCAGGGGGGCCAGGGGCTACACCTTC
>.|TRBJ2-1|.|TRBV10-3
CAARKEGSEQFF
TGTGCCGCTAGGAAGGAGGGCAGTGAGCAGTTCTTC
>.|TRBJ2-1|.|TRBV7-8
CASSLARGLRNDNEQFF
TGTGCCAGCAGCTTAGCGAGGGGACTCCGCAACGACAATGAGCAGTTCTTC
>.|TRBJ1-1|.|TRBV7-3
CASSPNTNTEAFF
TGTGCCAGCAGCCCCAACACCAACACTGAAGCTTTCTTT
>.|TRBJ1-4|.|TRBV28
CASSLTAHNEKLFF
TGTGCCAGCAGTCTGACAGCCCATAATGAAAAACTGTTTTTT
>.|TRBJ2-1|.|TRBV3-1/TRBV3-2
CASSQDPGLPSRNEQFF
TGTGCCAGCAGCCAAGATCCAGGACTCCCCTCGAGAAATGAGCAGTTCTTC
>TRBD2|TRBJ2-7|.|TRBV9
CASSPAGTSYEQYF
TGTGCCAGCAGCCCCGCGGGGACTAGCTACGAGCAGTACTTC